This T cell receptor beta chain originates from a study of blood T cell repertoires in COVID-19. At the level of the study: Samples of COVID-19 (acute and convalescent) were obtained from the United States, Italy and Spain.

V gave up 7 bases and J gave up 1 base; unmatched junction bases: 9. This CDR3 spans 16 amino acids. Germline V gene data show CDR1 as MNHNY and CDR2 as SVGAGI (reference sequence). Original handling: The authors estimated nucleated cell counts from reference gene primer amplification. Some clones are missing from TCRdb's copy, which holds only in-frame ones; the method was immunoSEQ multiplex PCR. The V and J calls and clone size were taken over from that table, and D and trimming were inferred from the DNA. The data hold 60,000 or so clones, with roughly four fifths observed a single time. Sequencing was done on a sample of peripheral blood. The receptor was derived from a man older than 75 with acute or convalescent COVID-19. The chain is built from TRBV6-6 and TRBJ2-3, with TRBD1 identical over 9 bases. As DNA, the CDR3 is TGTGCCAGCAACATAAAACAGGGGGCGGGCACAGATACGCAGTATTTT. Translated, it gives CASNIKQGAGTDTQYF.